This T cell receptor (beta chain) was identified during a study of T cell repertoires in aging, cancer and after chemotherapy. The table lists this clonotype with a few counts. A mixed TRB-A/B primer pool amplified rearranged TRB by multiplex touch-down PCR. A single record per CDR3 protein comes from TCRdb applying MiXCR to the multiplex PCR reads. Of thousands of distinct CDR3 sequences listed, 25% to 35% are singletons. The template was genomic DNA from peripheral blood, not RNA. The material sequenced was blood. The clonotype comes from a human donor in good health.

CDR3 nucleotides: TGTGCCAGCAGCGCGTGGGGGGAAAGGAAGACCCAGTACTTC. Protein product: CASSAWGERKTQYF. The V gene is TRBV13, the J gene TRBJ2-5; possible D gene TRBD2, 6 bases. This CDR3 is built from 14 residues. V lost 5 bases, J lost 6 bases, and 16 bases lay in between. CDR1 is PRHDT and CDR2 is FYEKMQ in the germline V gene (reference sequence).